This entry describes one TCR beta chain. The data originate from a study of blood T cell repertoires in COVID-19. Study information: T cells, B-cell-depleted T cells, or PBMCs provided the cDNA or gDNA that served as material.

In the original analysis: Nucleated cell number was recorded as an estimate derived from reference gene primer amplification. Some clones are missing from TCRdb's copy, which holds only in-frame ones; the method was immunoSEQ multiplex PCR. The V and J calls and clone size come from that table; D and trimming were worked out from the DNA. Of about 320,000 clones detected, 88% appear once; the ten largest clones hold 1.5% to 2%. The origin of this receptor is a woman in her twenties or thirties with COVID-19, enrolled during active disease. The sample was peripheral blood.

The CDR3: CASRVAGAGELFF. The CDR3 region has the DNA TGTGCCAGCAGGGTGGCCGGGGCCGGGGAGCTGTTTTTT. The J gene is TRBJ2-2, the V gene TRBV28; tentative D call: TRBD2 (5 bases). This CDR3 region has 13 residues. The V and J ends lost 6 bases and 6 bases respectively, with 11 bases between them. CDR1 and CDR2 (germline): MDHEN, SYDVKM.